This TCR beta chain was retrieved from a study of OX40 agonist ivuxolimab in advanced cancers. This CDR3 contains 12 residues. V was pared by 8 bases and J by 8 bases, with 13 bases between. The germline gives CDR1 MNHNS, CDR2 SASEGT. Assay used: immunoSEQ multiplex PCR; TCRdb lists only in-frame clones, some missing. Of under 80,000 clones listed, 89% were seen once; the top ten hold 15% to 20%. The specimen was CD4+ or CD8+ T cells sorted from blood, collected in a trial of the OX40 agonist ivuxolimab. The TCR comes from an adult with an advanced solid tumor such as melanoma, head and neck, liver or kidney cancer. The gene calls are TRBV6-1 and TRBJ2-1, with D perhaps matching TRBD1 (6 bases). CDR3 loop: CASDQGFDEQFF. CDR3 bases: TGTGCCAGCGACCAGGGGTTCGATGAGCAGTTCTTC.